Listed below are T cell receptor beta chains from one sample, sequenced in a study of response to subunit inactivated influenza vaccine. MiXCR, run by TCRdb on the RT-PCR reads, gives a single entry per CDR3 protein. The data contain more than 550,000 distinct CDR3 sequences, about 11% of them singletons. Separately, the same data were catalogued under a study of T cells expressing NK-cell markers.

Sequencing was performed on PBMCs from blood, taken on the day of vaccination. The receptors originated from a man aged 50-59 years who received an inactivated influenza vaccine. Both conserved end residues are part of each CDR3. The D gene is left open where the match is weak. Size tells how often a clone was seen (once, few, many) or the class of an expanded clone, and some rows leave it out.

d_call	clone_size	v_call	j_call	cdr3_aa	cdr3_nt
-	-	TRBV18	TRBJ2-7	CASSPSSYSYEQYF	TGTGCCAGCTCACCTAGCTCATACTCCTACGAGCAGTACTTC
-	few	TRBV7-2	TRBJ2-5	CASSFTGAGETQYF	TGTGCCAGCAGCTTCACGGGAGCTGGCGAGACCCAGTACTTC
TRBD2	-	TRBV7-8	TRBJ2-7	CASSLLSQASGAYEQYF	TGTGCCAGCAGCTTATTAAGCCAGGCTAGCGGTGCCTACGAGCAGTACTTC
-	few	TRBV30	TRBJ1-1	CAWREFTEAFF	TGTGCCTGGAGGGAATTTACTGAAGCTTTCTTT
TRBD2	few	TRBV2	TRBJ2-5	CASRPPSGGAFEETQYF	TGTGCCAGCAGACCCCCTAGCGGGGGGGCCTTCGAAGAGACCCAGTACTTC
-	-	TRBV6-2/TRBV6-3	TRBJ2-2	CASRLQGWTGELFF	TGTGCCAGCAGACTCCAGGGTTGGACCGGGGAGCTGTTTTTT
-	-	TRBV18	TRBJ2-1	CASSPKLYSYNEQFF	TGTGCCAGCTCACCAAAGCTTTACTCCTACAATGAGCAGTTCTTC
-	few	TRBV6-5	TRBJ1-1	CASSYSIWGRNTEAFF	TGTGCCAGCAGTTACTCGATCTGGGGACGGAACACTGAAGCTTTCTTT
-	few	TRBV7-2	TRBJ2-7	CASSPKGGRFYEQYF	TGTGCCAGCAGCCCAAAAGGGGGGAGGTTCTACGAGCAGTACTTC
TRBD2	-	TRBV4-1	TRBJ2-2	CASSLHLAGAGTGELFF	TGCGCCAGCAGCCTTCACCTAGCGGGAGCGGGCACCGGGGAGCTGTTTTTT
-	few	TRBV10-3	TRBJ2-7	CAIRGGPQEDEQYF	TGTGCCATCAGGGGGGGGCCTCAGGAGGACGAGCAGTACTTC
-	-	TRBV24-1	TRBJ2-2	CATSDINDRELFF	TGTGCCACCAGTGATATTAATGACCGGGAGCTGTTTTTT
TRBD1	many	TRBV12-3/TRBV12-4	TRBJ2-4	CASSLAGTGVAKNIQYF	TGTGCCAGCAGTTTAGCTGGGACAGGGGTAGCCAAAAACATTCAGTACTTC
TRBD2	-	TRBV29-1	TRBJ2-1	CSVVEGLTYNEQFF	TGCAGCGTTGTTGAGGGACTAACTTACAATGAGCAGTTCTTC
TRBD1	many	TRBV12-3/TRBV12-4	TRBJ1-2	CASSLLWGQGAYGYTF	TGTGCCAGCAGTTTACTATGGGGACAGGGGGCCTATGGCTACACCTTC
-	-	TRBV7-8	TRBJ2-3	CASSIIRTDTQYF	TGTGCCAGCAGTATAATTCGCACAGATACGCAGTATTTT
TRBD1	-	TRBV28	TRBJ2-3	CASSNRGDTQYF	TGTGCCAGCAGTAACAGGGGGGATACGCAGTATTTT
-	-	TRBV29-1	TRBJ2-3	CSVIPVLMGRNTQYF	TGCAGCGTCATCCCGGTGCTAATGGGCCGGAATACGCAGTATTTT